This TCR beta chain was sequenced during a study of neoadjuvant anti-PD-1 for oral cavity cancer. PBMCs were not maintained or expanded in culture before analysis. Most PBMC samples had 480 ng input DNA in six replicates. Some clones are missing from TCRdb's copy, which holds only in-frame ones; the method was immunoSEQ multiplex PCR. In the table there are around 13,000 clones, 65% of which are singletons. V was trimmed by 4 bases and J by 0 bases, leaving 14 bases between them. This CDR3 is 17 amino acids long. Germline V gene sequence: CDR1 SGHRS, CDR2 YFSETQ. The chain is built from TRBV5-1 and TRBJ1-6; D is ambiguous. This specimen consisted of PBMCs, obtained before nivolumab (anti-PD-1) treatment. This sequence originates from a person aged 35-80 years with oral cavity squamous cell carcinoma. CDR3 sequence reads: CASSTGLSSSYNSPLHF. DNA for the CDR3: TGCGCCAGCAGCACGGGCCTCTCGAGCTCCTATAATTCACCCCTCCACTTT.